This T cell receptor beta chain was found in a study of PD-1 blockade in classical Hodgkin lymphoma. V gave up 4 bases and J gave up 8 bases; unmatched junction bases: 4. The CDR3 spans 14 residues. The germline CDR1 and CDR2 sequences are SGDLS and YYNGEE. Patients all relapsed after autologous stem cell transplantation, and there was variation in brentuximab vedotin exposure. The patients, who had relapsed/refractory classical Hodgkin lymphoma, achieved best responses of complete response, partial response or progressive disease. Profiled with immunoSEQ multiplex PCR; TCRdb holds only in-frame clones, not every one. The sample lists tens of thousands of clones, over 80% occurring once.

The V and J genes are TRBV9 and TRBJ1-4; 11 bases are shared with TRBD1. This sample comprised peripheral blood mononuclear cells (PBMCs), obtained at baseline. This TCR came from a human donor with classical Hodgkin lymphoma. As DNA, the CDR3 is TGTGCCAGCAGCTCCCGGGACAGGGGGGAAAAACTGTTTTTT. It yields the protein CASSSRDRGEKLFF.